The 27 T cell receptor beta chains in this list originate from one sample, sequenced in a study of T cells after posttransplantation cyclophosphamide. A marrow graft followed busulfan-fludarabine conditioning, with cyclophosphamide on days +3 and +4. Sequenced by immunoSEQ multiplex PCR; TCRdb stores in-frame clones only, minus some. The sample is made up of 5,000 to 5,500 clones, none counted only once. This material consisted of PBMCs, taken after allogeneic stem cell transplant with posttransplant cyclophosphamide. All receptors come from a female patient between 25 and 45 years old who received an allogeneic stem cell transplant from an unrelated donor, was CMV-positive, and had acute and chronic GVHD. Some T cells may trace back to the graft donor.

This clone rates as hyperexpanded. This chain links TRBV9 with TRBJ2-7; TRBD2 agrees at 7 bases. The CDR3 runs to 18 residues. The germline V gene encodes CDR1 SGDLS and CDR2 YYNGEE. V shed 0 bases and J 5 bases; nucleotides not matched to a gene: 17. This CDR3 reads CASSVGTPTGEGRHEQYF. CDR3 nucleotides: TGTGCCAGCAGCGTAGGTACTCCAACCGGGGAGGGCCGCCACGAGCAGTACTTC.

This clone was seen ten or more times. This chain connects TRBV27 to TRBJ2-7; D possibly corresponds to TRBD2 (5 bases). The germline CDR1 and CDR2 sequences are MNHEY and SMNVEV (reference sequence). The CDR3 consists of 14 residues. Trimming cost V 0 bases and J 6 bases, with 12 bases left between them. This CDR3 is CASSLSRGSGEQYF. CDR3 sequence (DNA): TGTGCCAGCAGTTTATCCCGGGGATCAGGCGAGCAGTACTTC.

This clone was observed many times. This rearrangement joins TRBV18 to TRBJ2-2; 10 positions match TRBD2. CDR3 length: 17 amino acids. Germline V gene sequence: CDR1 KGHSH, CDR2 LQKENI. The trim removed 4 bases at V and 4 bases at J, leaving 9 bases unmatched. In DNA form, the CDR3 reads TGTGCCAGCTCACGAACCGGGACTAGCGTACCCACCGGGGAGCTGTTTTTT. It yields the protein CASSRTGTSVPTGELFF.

As to this clone: Sequence at one end of the junction differs from germline and may be a read error. Other DNA sequences in this specimen translate into the identical CDR3. This chain joins TRBV5-1 and TRBJ2-2; D might be TRBD2 (7 bases). This CDR3 has 16 residues. Looked up from germline, CDR1 is SGHRS and CDR2 is YFSETQ. The CDR3: CASRRTGRENTGELFF. The DNA for the CDR3 is TGCGCCAGCAGGCGTACAGGGAGGGAGAACACCGGGGAGTTGTTTTTT.

This clone was found many times. This rearrangement joins TRBV6-5 to TRBJ1-2; tentatively, D is TRBD1 (6 bases). V was trimmed by 8 bases and J by 4 bases, leaving 14 bases between them. Germline CDR1 and CDR2: MNHEY and SVGAGI. CDR3 length equals 13 residues. Here the CDR3 DNA reads TGTGCCAGCCGAAAGGGGGGGGTCTATGGCTACACCTTC. Amino acids: CASRKGGVYGYTF.

This clone was recorded many times. V is TRBV19 and J is TRBJ2-7, with TRBD2 matching 12 bases. This CDR3 is built from 14 residues. The germline gives CDR1 LNHDA, CDR2 SQIVND (reference sequence). With V trimmed by 6 bases and J by 6 bases, 6 bases remained unmatched. The CDR3 sequence is CASRRLAGEREQYF. Written as DNA, the CDR3 is TGTGCCAGTAGGAGACTAGCGGGAGAACGCGAGCAGTACTTC.

This clone was counted only a few times. This chain joins TRBV5-1 and TRBJ1-6; 9 nucleotides agree with TRBD1. V shed 0 bases and J 2 bases; nucleotides not matched to a gene: 9. Germline lookup yields CDR1 SGHRS and CDR2 YFSETQ. The CDR3 consists of 19 residues. The CDR3 spells CASSLGTTGQGPYNSPLHF. The CDR3 DNA sequence: TGCGCCAGCAGCTTGGGTACCACGGGACAGGGCCCCTATAATTCACCCCTCCACTTT.

By sample fraction, this clone is medium-sized. V is TRBV6-1 and J is TRBJ2-7; the match to TRBD2 covers 8 bases. The V gene's germline CDR1 is MNHNS and CDR2 SASEGT. V lost 8 bases, J lost 0 bases, and 6 bases stayed unmatched. This CDR3 has 14 amino acids. The DNA for the CDR3 is TGTGCCAGCTCCGGGGGGGGCGACTCCTACGAGCAGTACTTC. This gives the protein CASSGGGDSYEQYF.

Ten or more counts support this clone. The CDR3, as DNA: TGTGCCAGCAGCCCGACAGGGTCGGGGTATGGCTACACCTTC. As protein: CASSPTGSGYGYTF. The chain employs TRBV5-4 and TRBJ1-2; TRBD1 agrees at 7 bases. Germline lookup yields CDR1 SGHNT and CDR2 YYREEE (reference sequence). The CDR3 spans 14 residues. The junction had 8 bases not matched to a gene; V was cut back by 4 bases and J by 5 bases.

This clone was picked up many times. The chain joins TRBV10-3 to TRBJ1-1, with 8 nucleotides matching TRBD1. Germline lookup yields CDR1 ENHRY and CDR2 SYGVKD. After removal of 4 bases from V and 1 base from J, the junction contained 2 bases not matched to a gene. This CDR3 region has 14 residues. The CDR3 nucleotides read TGTGCCATCAGTGTAGGACAGGGGAACACTGAAGCTTTCTTT. This sequence encodes CAISVGQGNTEAFF.

This clone was seen ten or more times. V gene TRBV21-1 combines with J gene TRBJ1-1; the table calls TRBD1, which could not be checked here. TRBV21-1 is annotated as a pseudogene. The CDR3 spans 15 residues. DNA for the CDR3: TGTGCCAGCAGCAAAGATAACAGGGGGGGCACTGAAGCTTTCTTT. Translation gives CASSKDNRGGTEAFF.

In its sample, this clone was seen many times. V is TRBV10-2 and J is TRBJ2-3; no clear D gene. This CDR3 region has 11 residues. Germline values: CDR1 WSHSY, CDR2 SAAADI. The V end lost 7 bases, the J end lost 2 bases, and 4 bases lay between the germline ends. The CDR3 loop reads CASTNTDTQYF. The CDR3 DNA sequence: TGCGCCAGCACCAACACAGATACGCAGTATTTT.

This clone was recorded many times. The V and J genes are TRBV9 and TRBJ1-5; the match to TRBD1 covers 7 bases. CDR1 and CDR2 (germline): SGDLS, YYNGEE. Trimming removed 7 bases from V and 0 bases from J; junction bases left unmatched: 4. The CDR3 spans 14 residues. CDR3 nucleotide sequence: TGTGCCAGCGGGGACAGTTATAGCAATCAGCCCCAGCATTTT. Translation gives CASGDSYSNQPQHF.

In this sample, this clone turned up many times. Germline and junction disagree at one end, which may indicate a read error. The chain carries TRBV7-2 and TRBJ2-1; D unresolved. This CDR3 has 15 residues. Germline V gene sequence: CDR1 SGHTA, CDR2 FQGNSA. The CDR3 bases are TGTGCCAGCACCTTAGACTTTAACTCCTACAATGAGCAGTTCTTC. It yields the protein CASTLDFNSYNEQFF. The full variable domain, in which reference TRBV7-2 and TRBJ2-1 provide the parts outside the CDR3, is GAGVSQSPSNKVTEKGKDVELRCDPISGHTALYWYRQSLGQGLEFLIYFQGNSAPDKSGLPSDRFSAERTGGSVSTLTIQRTQQEDSAVYLCASTLDFNSYNEQFFGPGTRLTVL.

This clone was observed many times. V usage is TRBV21-1 and J usage is TRBJ2-1; TRBD2, as called in the table, went unchecked against the DNA. TRBV21-1 is a pseudogene segment. The CDR3 covers 14 residues. The CDR3 nucleotides read TGTGCCACTCAGCCAGGGAGGGCCATCAATGAGCAGTTCTTC. Its protein is CATQPGRAINEQFF.

Ten or more counts support this clone. The chain joins TRBV5-1 to TRBJ2-5, with D possibly being TRBD1 (7 bases). Germline V gives CDR1 SGHRS, CDR2 YFSETQ. This CDR3 has 17 amino acids. Trimming took off 3 bases at V and 0 bases at J, with 18 bases between the two ends. The CDR3 region is CASSSTAAGQYQETQYF. The CDR3 coding sequence is TGCGCCAGCAGCTCAACGGCGGCGGGACAGTACCAAGAGACCCAGTACTTC.

This clone has ten or more counts. The rearrangement links TRBV11-2 to TRBJ1-2, with D uncertain. The V end was cut by 3 bases, the J end by 3 bases, with 8 bases between. The length of the CDR3 is 13 residues. Germline lookup yields CDR1 SGHAT and CDR2 FQNNGV. CDR3: CASSFLTDYGYTF. CDR3 bases: TGTGCCAGCAGCTTCCTTACGGACTATGGCTACACCTTC.

This clone was seen repeatedly, ten times or more. This chain connects TRBV5-1 to TRBJ2-6; D possibly corresponds to TRBD1 (5 bases). The CDR3 length is 15 residues. Germline assignment: CDR1 SGHRS and CDR2 YFSETQ. Deletions cut 4 bases from V and 0 bases from J, with 8 bases between. The CDR3: CASSDSPSGANVLTF. DNA of the CDR3: TGCGCCAGCAGCGACAGCCCCTCTGGGGCCAACGTCCTGACTTTC.

In its sample, this clone was seen many times. The J gene is TRBJ1-4, the V gene TRBV5-1; possibly TRBD1 for D (5 bases). CDR1 is SGHRS, CDR2 YFSETQ, per germline. This CDR3 has 14 residues. Deletions cut 6 bases from V and 0 bases from J, with 9 bases between. The CDR3 spells CASKVGATNEKLFF. The CDR3, as DNA: TGCGCCAGCAAAGTAGGGGCAACTAATGAAAAACTGTTTTTT.

This clone was seen at least ten times. This chain connects TRBV9 to TRBJ2-5; 9 nucleotides match TRBD2. CDR3 length equals 16 residues. Germline CDR1 is SGDLS and CDR2 is YYNGEE. V was pared by 3 bases and J by 4 bases, with 10 bases of the junction left unmatched. The CDR3 DNA is TGTGCCAGCAGCGCCGGTCTAGCGGGAATTGGAGAGACCCAGTACTTC. Amino acid sequence: CASSAGLAGIGETQYF.

In its sample, this clone is medium-sized. The rearrangement uses TRBV2 and TRBJ1-3, with 12 bases matching TRBD1. This CDR3 has 16 amino acids. The J segment lost 3 bases and the V segment lost 3 bases, leaving 3 bases of the junction unmatched. Germline CDR1 is SNHLY and CDR2 is FYNNEI. DNA of the CDR3: TGTGCCAGCAGTGACGGGACAGGGGGCAGTGGAAACACCATATATTTT. It yields the protein CASSDGTGGSGNTIYF.

There are many counts of this clone. This sequence joins TRBV18 and TRBJ2-1; D may be TRBD2 (6 bases). Germline values: CDR1 KGHSH, CDR2 LQKENI. Trimming removed 5 bases from V and 2 bases from J, with 16 bases in between. CDR3 length equals 16 residues. The CDR3 DNA is TGTGCCAGCTCAAACCGACTCGGGAGTCCCTACAATGAGCAGTTCTTC. This translates into CASSNRLGSPYNEQFF. The complete variable domain, with remaining parts taken from reference TRBV18 and TRBJ2-1, reads NAGVMQNPRHLVRRRGQEARLRCSPMKGHSHVYWYRQLPEEGLKFMVYLQKENIIDESGMPKERFSAEFPKEGPSILRIQQVVRGDSAAYFCASSNRLGSPYNEQFFGPGTRLTVL.

This clone is medium-sized within its sample. V gene TRBV6-4 combines with J gene TRBJ1-2; tentative D call: TRBD1 (6 bases). V dropped 2 bases and J dropped 3 bases, with 16 bases sitting between them. This CDR3 has 16 amino acids. Germline lookup yields CDR1 MRHNA and CDR2 SNTAGT. CDR3 protein: CASSDEWDTDHYGYTF. DNA of the CDR3: TGTGCCAGCAGTGACGAATGGGACACCGATCACTATGGCTACACCTTC.

This clone was recorded at least ten times. The rearrangement uses TRBV5-1 and TRBJ1-1; a possible D gene is TRBD1 (6 bases). Trimming took off 0 bases at V and 5 bases at J, with 8 bases between the two ends. Germline V gene data show CDR1 as SGHRS and CDR2 as YFSETQ. This CDR3 has 13 residues. The CDR3 loop reads CASSLEGQTEAFF. The CDR3 bases are TGCGCCAGCAGCTTGGAGGGACAAACTGAAGCTTTCTTT.

This clone has a count of ten or more. The sample carries other DNA sequences with the same CDR3. The chain joins TRBV5-1 to TRBJ2-7; 8 nucleotides line up with TRBD1. The trim removed 0 bases at V and 4 bases at J, leaving 3 bases unmatched. CDR3 size: 14 residues. Germline-derived CDR1 and CDR2 are SGHRS and YFSETQ. CDR3 in amino acids: CASSLGTGFYEQYF. The CDR3 nucleotides read TGCGCCAGCAGCTTGGGGACAGGGTTTTACGAGCAGTACTTC.

Only a few counts were recorded for this clone. This chain links TRBV27 with TRBJ2-1; D not resolved. Germline assignment: CDR1 MNHEY and CDR2 SMNVEV (reference sequence). Trimming pared 2 bases from V and 6 bases from J, leaving 5 bases between. The length of the CDR3 is 12 residues. The DNA for the CDR3 is TGTGCCAGCAGTTTAGGGCCCAATGAGCAGTTCTTC. It translates to CASSLGPNEQFF.

This clone has at least ten counts. This rearrangement joins TRBV7-8 to TRBJ1-4; D not resolved. The CDR3 is 15 residues long. V was shortened by 4 bases and J by 7 bases, with 16 bases between the two germline ends. Germline-derived CDR1 and CDR2 are SGHVS and FQNEAQ. The CDR3 sequence: CASSSRGLVGEKLFF. The DNA of the CDR3 is TGTGCCAGCAGCTCGAGAGGGTTGGTGGGTGAAAAACTGTTTTTT.